Shown below are 14 T cell receptor beta chains from a single sample sequenced in a study of CD8 T cells in ankylosing spondylitis (dated by TCRdb to the late 2010s). The protocol used for the library was 5' RACE. Sequencing was carried out with an Illumina HiSeq 2500. TCRdb reanalyzed the raw reads on its own, using fastp at Q25 for trimming and MiXCR for clone calling, and kept in-frame beta chains. Identical CDR3 proteins give one entry, which carries the most common genes and DNA. The sample data list 150,000 to 200,000 distinct CDR3 sequences, and more than 9% of these were observed just once. About 27% of the sample belongs to the ten largest clones. Specimen: blood, either unsorted or a sorted T cell fraction (not recorded which). Receptors were obtained from a male donor with ankylosing spondylitis or in good health (not recorded which).

In its sample, this clonotype was seen a few times. The rearrangement joins TRBV6-1 to TRBJ1-5, with 7 nucleotides matching TRBD1. CDR1 is MNHNS, CDR2 SASEGT, per germline. The CDR3 consists of 19 residues. With V trimmed by 1 base and J by 0 bases, 12 bases remained unmatched. In DNA, the CDR3 is TGTGCCAGCAGTGAAGTGATGAAGGGACAGCTCTATAGCAATCAGCCCCAGCATTTT. Translating gives CASSEVMKGQLYSNQPQHF.

This clonotype was seen only once. A much larger clone differs from this one at a single base, so this may be a read error. The rearrangement joins TRBV3-1 to TRBJ2-5; D unclear. The V gene's germline CDR1 is LGHDT and CDR2 YNNKEL (reference sequence). V lost 3 bases, J lost 5 bases, and 10 bases lay in between. The CDR3 runs 13 residues. CDR3 sequence reads: CASSHWPTETQYF. CDR3 bases: TGTGCCAGCAGCCACTGGCCAACGGAGACCCAGTACTTC.

This clonotype was counted between two and nine times. The chain recombines TRBV12-3 or TRBV12-4 with TRBJ2-2, with 7 bases identical to TRBD2. V shed 4 bases and J 6 bases; nucleotides not matched to a gene: 11. The CDR3 totals 16 residues. CDR3: CASSYSRRRESGELFF. The DNA of the CDR3 is TGTGCCAGCAGTTACTCGAGGCGGCGGGAGTCCGGGGAGCTGTTTTTT.

The CDR3 here is CASSQERSSYNSPLHF. The CDR3 DNA sequence: TGTGCCAGCAGCCAAGAAAGGAGCTCCTATAATTCACCCCTCCACTTT. The V and J genes are TRBV14 and TRBJ1-6; D is ambiguous. Germline-derived CDR1 and CDR2 are SGHDN and FVKESK. This CDR3 is 16 amino acids long. V lost 0 bases, J lost 0 bases, and 6 bases lay in between.

This clonotype was recorded at least ten times. The chain uses TRBV14 and TRBJ2-7, with D perhaps matching TRBD1 or TRBD2 (5 bases each). Between the trimmed V and J ends, which lost 1 base and 1 base, there was a span of 14 bases. Germline lookup yields CDR1 SGHDN and CDR2 FVKESK. The length of the CDR3 is 16 residues. The CDR3 DNA is TGTGCCAGCAGCCAAGGGGGACGGACACCTTCCTACGAGCAGTACTTC. It encodes CASSQGGRTPSYEQYF.

This chain links TRBV5-6 with TRBJ2-7; tentatively, D is TRBD1 (6 bases). The V and J ends lost 3 bases and 2 bases respectively, with 18 bases between them. Germline V CDR1 and CDR2: SGHDT, YYEEEE. The CDR3 sequence is 16 residues long. CDR3 sequence: CASSSDRTVLTYEQYF. CDR3 nucleotide sequence: TGTGCCAGCAGCTCCGATCGGACAGTTTTAACCTACGAGCAGTACTTC.

The table lists this clonotype with a few counts. V usage is TRBV7-2 and J usage is TRBJ1-2, with no clear D. V was clipped by 5 bases and J by 5 bases, with 18 bases between them. In germline, CDR1 is SGHTA, CDR2 FQGNSA. This CDR3 is built from 15 residues. The CDR3 DNA follows: TGTGCCAGCAGCACCTCTACAGCCCTGACGTATGGCTACACCTTC. Its translation: CASSTSTALTYGYTF. The whole variable domain, remainder taken from reference TRBV7-2 and TRBJ1-2, is GAGVSQSPSNKVTEKGKDVELRCDPISGHTALYWYRQSLGQGLEFLIYFQGNSAPDKSGLPSDRFSAERTGGSVSTLTIQRTQQEDSAVYLCASSTSTALTYGYTFGSGTRLTVV.

The V call is TRBV5-1, the J call TRBJ2-1, with D possibly matching TRBD2 (6 bases). CDR3 length: 17 residues. CDR1 and CDR2 (germline): SGHRS, YFSETQ. The ends were cut back, 4 bases at V and 0 bases at J, with 17 bases in the middle. CDR3: CASSIPASARSYNEQFF. The CDR3 nucleotides read TGCGCCAGCAGCATCCCGGCTAGCGCCCGCTCCTACAATGAGCAGTTCTTC.

This clonotype was seen at least ten times. This chain joins TRBV7-4 and TRBJ1-4; no firm D call. The CDR3 runs 15 residues. Per the germline V gene, CDR1 is SGHVT and CDR2 is SQSDAQ. The V and J ends lost 4 bases and 0 bases respectively, with 9 bases between them. CDR3 residues: CASSSKGTTNEKLFF. The CDR3 region has the DNA TGTGCCAGCAGCTCCAAGGGAACAACTAATGAAAAACTGTTTTTT.

This clonotype was detected ten times or more. This chain links TRBV11-2 with TRBJ2-7, with D maybe TRBD2 (7 bases). The CDR3 has 14 residues. The V gene lost 4 bases and the J gene lost 1 base, with 11 bases spanning the gap. Germline values: CDR1 SGHAT, CDR2 FQNNGV. CDR3 coding DNA: TGTGCCAGCAGCTGGGGGGGCAGATCCTACGAGCAGTACTTC. Residues: CASSWGGRSYEQYF. Full variable domain (missing parts from reference TRBV11-2 and TRBJ2-7): EAGVAQSPRYKIIEKRQSVAFWCNPISGHATLYWYQQILGQGPKLLIQFQNNGVVDDSQLPKDRFSAERLKGVDSTLKIQPAKLEDSAVYLCASSWGGRSYEQYFGPGTRLTVT.

The J gene is TRBJ2-5, the V gene TRBV7-7; D is undetermined. The length of the CDR3 is 13 residues. Looked up from germline, CDR1 is SSHAT and CDR2 is FNYEAQ (reference sequence). V lost 4 bases and J 2 bases, leaving 8 bases between the germline ends. In nucleotides, the CDR3 is TGTGCCAGCAGCTCGGGTCTTCAAGAGACCCAGTACTTC. Translated: CASSSGLQETQYF.

This clonotype was counted at least ten times. This chain uses TRBV15 with TRBJ2-4; unclear D gene. The CDR3 is made up of 15 amino acids. Trimming removed 0 bases from V and 5 bases from J, with 11 bases in between. CDR1 is LNHNV, CDR2 YYDKDF, per germline (reference sequence). The CDR3 reads CATSRDSGSENIQYF. The CDR3 DNA is TGTGCCACCAGCAGAGATTCCGGCAGCGAAAACATTCAGTACTTC.

The rearrangement joins TRBV7-9 to TRBJ2-7; the D is unclear. From germline, CDR1 is SEHNR and CDR2 FQNEAQ (reference sequence). The CDR3 has 12 amino acids. Trimming pared 8 bases from V and 6 bases from J, leaving 14 bases between. Here the CDR3 reads CASASVGSEQYF. The CDR3 nucleotides read TGTGCCAGCGCCTCAGTGGGTTCCGAGCAGTACTTC.

V usage is TRBV20-1 and J usage is TRBJ1-5, with TRBD1 identical over 8 bases. V lost 4 bases to trimming and J lost 7 bases; unmatched junction nucleotides: 9. This CDR3 has 14 residues. Germline V gene lookup returns CDR1 DFQATT and CDR2 SNEGSKA (reference sequence). The CDR3 DNA reads TGCAGTGCTACAAGGGGGACAGGCGCGCAGCCCCAGCATTTT. Its translation is CSATRGTGAQPQHF.